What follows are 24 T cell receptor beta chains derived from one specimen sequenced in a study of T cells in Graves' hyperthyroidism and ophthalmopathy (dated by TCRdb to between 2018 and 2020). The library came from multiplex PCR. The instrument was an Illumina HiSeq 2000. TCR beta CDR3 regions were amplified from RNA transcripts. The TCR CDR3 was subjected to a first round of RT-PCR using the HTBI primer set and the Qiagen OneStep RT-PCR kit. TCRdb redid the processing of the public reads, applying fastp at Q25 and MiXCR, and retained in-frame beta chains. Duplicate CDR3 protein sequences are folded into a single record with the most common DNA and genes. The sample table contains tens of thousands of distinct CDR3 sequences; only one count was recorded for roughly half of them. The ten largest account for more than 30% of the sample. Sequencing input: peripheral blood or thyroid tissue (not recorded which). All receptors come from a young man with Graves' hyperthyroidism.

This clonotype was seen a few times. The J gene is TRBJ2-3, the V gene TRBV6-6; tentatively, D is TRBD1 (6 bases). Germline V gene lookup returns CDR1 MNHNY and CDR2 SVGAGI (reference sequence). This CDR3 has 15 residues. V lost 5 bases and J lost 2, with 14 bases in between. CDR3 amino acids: CASSDRSTFTDTQYF. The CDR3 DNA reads TGTGCCAGCAGTGACAGGTCAACCTTCACAGATACGCAGTATTTT.

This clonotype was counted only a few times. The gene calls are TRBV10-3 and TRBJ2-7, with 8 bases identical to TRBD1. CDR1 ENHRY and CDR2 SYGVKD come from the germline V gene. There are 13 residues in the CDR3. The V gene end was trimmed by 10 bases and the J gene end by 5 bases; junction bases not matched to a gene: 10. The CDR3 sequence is CATRQGTGDEQYF. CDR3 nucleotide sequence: TGTGCCACCCGACAGGGGACGGGTGACGAGCAGTACTTC.

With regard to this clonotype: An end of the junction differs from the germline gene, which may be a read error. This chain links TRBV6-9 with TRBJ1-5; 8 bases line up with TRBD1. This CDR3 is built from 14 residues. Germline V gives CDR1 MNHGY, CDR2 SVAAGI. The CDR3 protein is CAISSAGGRQPQHF. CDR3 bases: TGTGCCATCAGTTCGGCAGGGGGCAGGCAGCCCCAGCATTTT.

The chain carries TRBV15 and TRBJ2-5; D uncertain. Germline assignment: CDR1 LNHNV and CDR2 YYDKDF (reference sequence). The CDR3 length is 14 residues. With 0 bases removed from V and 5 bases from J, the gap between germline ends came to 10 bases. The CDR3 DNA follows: TGTGCCACCAGCAGAGAAAGACCCGAGGAGACCCAGTACTTC. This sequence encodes CATSRERPEETQYF.

CDR3: CSARDPDREGHGYTF. Written as DNA, the CDR3 is TGCAGTGCTAGAGATCCGGACAGGGAAGGCCATGGCTACACCTTC. The chain uses TRBV20-1 and TRBJ1-2, with 8 bases that match TRBD1. V was pared by 0 bases and J by 6 bases, with 9 bases of the junction left unmatched. The CDR3 has 15 residues. CDR1 DFQATT and CDR2 SNEGSKA come from the germline V gene (reference sequence).

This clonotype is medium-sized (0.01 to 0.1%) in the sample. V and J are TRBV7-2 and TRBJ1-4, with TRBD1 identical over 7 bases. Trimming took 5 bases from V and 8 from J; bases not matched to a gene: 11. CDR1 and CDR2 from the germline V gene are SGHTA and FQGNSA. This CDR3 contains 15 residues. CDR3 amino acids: CASSPRRWTGEKLFF. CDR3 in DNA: TGTGCCAGCAGCCCCCGGAGGTGGACAGGCGAAAAACTGTTTTTT.

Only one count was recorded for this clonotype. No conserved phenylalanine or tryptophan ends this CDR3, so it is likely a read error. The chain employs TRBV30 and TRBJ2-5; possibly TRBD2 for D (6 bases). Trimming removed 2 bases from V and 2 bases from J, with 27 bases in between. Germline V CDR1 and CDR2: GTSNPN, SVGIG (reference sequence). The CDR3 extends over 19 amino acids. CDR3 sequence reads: CAWSTDRHPAGRRQETQYL. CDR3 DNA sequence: TGTGCCTGGAGTACAGACCGGCATCCGGCGGGAAGGCGGCAAGAGACCCAGTACCTC.

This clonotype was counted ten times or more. This chain's CDR3 is CASSLSTGPGTDTQYF. CDR3 nucleotide sequence: TGCGCCAGCAGCTTGAGTACAGGGCCGGGCACAGATACGCAGTATTTT. The V and J genes are TRBV5-1 and TRBJ2-3, with D possibly matching TRBD1 (6 bases). Germline CDR1 and CDR2: SGHRS and YFSETQ. The CDR3 runs to 16 residues. V gave up 1 base and J gave up 1 base, with 13 bases separating them.

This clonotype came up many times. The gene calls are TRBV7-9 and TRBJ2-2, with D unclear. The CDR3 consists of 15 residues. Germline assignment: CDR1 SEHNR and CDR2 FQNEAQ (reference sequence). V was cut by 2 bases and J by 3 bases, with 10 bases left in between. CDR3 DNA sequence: TGTGCCAGCAGCTTAAGGTCCGTCGACACCGGGGAGCTGTTTTTT. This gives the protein CASSLRSVDTGELFF.

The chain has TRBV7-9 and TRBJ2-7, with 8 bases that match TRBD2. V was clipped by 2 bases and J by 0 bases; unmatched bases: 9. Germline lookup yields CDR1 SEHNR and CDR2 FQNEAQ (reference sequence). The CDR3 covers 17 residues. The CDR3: CASSLSPSGLSSYEQYF. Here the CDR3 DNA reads TGTGCCAGCAGCTTATCTCCTAGCGGGCTCAGCTCCTACGAGCAGTACTTC.

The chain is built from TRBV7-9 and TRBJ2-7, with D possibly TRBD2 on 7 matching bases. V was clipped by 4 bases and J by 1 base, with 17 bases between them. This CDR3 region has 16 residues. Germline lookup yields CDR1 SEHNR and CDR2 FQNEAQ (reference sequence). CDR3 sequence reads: CASSSPAAGASYEQYF. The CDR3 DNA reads TGTGCCAGCAGCTCCCCCGCGGCGGGGGCGTCCTACGAGCAGTACTTC.

The CDR3, as DNA: TGTGCCAGCCGGGCAGGGGACAGTGATTCACCCCTCCACTTT. It specifies CASRAGDSDSPLHF. The J gene is TRBJ1-6, the V gene TRBV2; 7 positions agree with TRBD1. Germline trimming cut 8 bases from V and 8 bases from J; bases unmatched to any gene: 9. The CDR3 runs 14 residues. Germline V lookup: CDR1 SNHLY, CDR2 FYNNEI.

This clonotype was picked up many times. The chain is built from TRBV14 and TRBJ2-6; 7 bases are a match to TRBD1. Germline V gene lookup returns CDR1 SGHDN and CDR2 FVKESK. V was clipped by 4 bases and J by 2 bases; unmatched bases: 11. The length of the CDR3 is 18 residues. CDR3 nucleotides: TGTGCCAGCAGCCCTGGTAACAGGGGACCTGCTGGGGCCAACGTCCTGACTTTC. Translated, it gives CASSPGNRGPAGANVLTF. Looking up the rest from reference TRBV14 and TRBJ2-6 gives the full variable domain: EAGVTQFPSHSVIEKGQTVTLRCDPISGHDNLYWYRRVMGKEIKFLLHFVKESKQDESGMPNNRFLAERTGGTYSTLKVQPAELEDSGVYFCASSPGNRGPAGANVLTFGAGSRLTVL.

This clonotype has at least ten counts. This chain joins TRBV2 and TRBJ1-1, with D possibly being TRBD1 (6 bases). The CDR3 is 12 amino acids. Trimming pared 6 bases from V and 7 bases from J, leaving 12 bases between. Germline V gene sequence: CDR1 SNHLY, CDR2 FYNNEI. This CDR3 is CASSSDRIEAFF. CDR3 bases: TGTGCCAGCAGCTCAGACAGGATTGAAGCTTTCTTT. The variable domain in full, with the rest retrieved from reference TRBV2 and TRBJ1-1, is EPEVTQTPSHQVTQMGQEVILRCVPISNHLYFYWYRQILGQKVEFLVSFYNNEISEKSEIFDDQFSVERPDGSNFTLKIRSTKLEDSAMYFCASSSDRIEAFFGQGTRLTVV.

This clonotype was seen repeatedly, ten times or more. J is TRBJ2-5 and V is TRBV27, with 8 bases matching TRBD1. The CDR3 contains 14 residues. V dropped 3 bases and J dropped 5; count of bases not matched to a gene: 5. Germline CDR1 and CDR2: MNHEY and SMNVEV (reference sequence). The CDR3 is CASSLYTGGETQYF. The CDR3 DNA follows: TGTGCCAGCAGTTTGTATACAGGGGGGGAGACCCAGTACTTC.

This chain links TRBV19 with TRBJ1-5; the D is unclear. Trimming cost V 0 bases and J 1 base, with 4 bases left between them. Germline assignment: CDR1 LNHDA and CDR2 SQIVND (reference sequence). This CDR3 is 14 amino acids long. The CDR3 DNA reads TGTGCCAGTAGTATAGACAGAAGCAATCAGCCCCAGCATTTT. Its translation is CASSIDRSNQPQHF.

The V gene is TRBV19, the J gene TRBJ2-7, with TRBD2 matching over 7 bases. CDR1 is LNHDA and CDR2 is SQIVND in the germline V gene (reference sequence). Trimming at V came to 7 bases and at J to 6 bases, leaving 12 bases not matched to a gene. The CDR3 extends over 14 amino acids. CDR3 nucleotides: TGTGCCAGTAAACGGGTCGGCGGGAGCGGCGAGCAGTACTTC. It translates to CASKRVGGSGEQYF.

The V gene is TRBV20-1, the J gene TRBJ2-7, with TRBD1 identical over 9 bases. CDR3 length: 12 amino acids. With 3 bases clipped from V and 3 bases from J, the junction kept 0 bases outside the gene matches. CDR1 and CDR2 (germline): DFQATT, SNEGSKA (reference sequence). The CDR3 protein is CSARDRGYEQYF. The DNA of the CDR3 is TGCAGTGCTAGGGACAGGGGCTACGAGCAGTACTTC.

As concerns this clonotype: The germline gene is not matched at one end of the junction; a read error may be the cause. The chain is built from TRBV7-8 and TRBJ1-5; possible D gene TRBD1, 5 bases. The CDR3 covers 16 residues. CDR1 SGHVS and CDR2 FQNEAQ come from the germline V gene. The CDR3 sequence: CANSLKGGQGAQPQHF. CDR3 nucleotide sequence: TGTGCCAACAGCCTTAAAGGAGGGCAGGGAGCTCAGCCCCAGCATTTT.

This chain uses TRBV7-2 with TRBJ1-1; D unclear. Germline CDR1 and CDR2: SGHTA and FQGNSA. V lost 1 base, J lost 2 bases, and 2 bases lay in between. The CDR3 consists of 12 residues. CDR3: CASSLVNTEAFF. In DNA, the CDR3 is TGTGCCAGCAGCTTAGTAAACACTGAAGCTTTCTTT.

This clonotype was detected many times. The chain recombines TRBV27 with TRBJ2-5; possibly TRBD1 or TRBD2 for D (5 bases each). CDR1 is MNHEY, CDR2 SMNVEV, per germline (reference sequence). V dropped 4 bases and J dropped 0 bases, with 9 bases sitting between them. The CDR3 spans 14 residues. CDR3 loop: CASSWGPYQETQYF. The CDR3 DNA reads TGTGCCAGCAGTTGGGGACCGTACCAAGAGACCCAGTACTTC.

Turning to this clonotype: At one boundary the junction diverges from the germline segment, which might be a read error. The CDR3 here is CGVKNTEAFF. CDR3 in DNA: TGCGGCGTTAAGAACACTGAAGCTTTCTTT. The rearrangement links TRBV29-1 to TRBJ1-1; D is ambiguous. Germline V CDR1 and CDR2: SQVTM, ANQGSEA. The CDR3 contains 10 residues.

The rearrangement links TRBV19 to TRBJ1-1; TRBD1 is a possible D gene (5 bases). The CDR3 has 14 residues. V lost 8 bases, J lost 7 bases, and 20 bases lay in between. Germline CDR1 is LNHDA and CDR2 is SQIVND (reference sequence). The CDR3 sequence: CASRYGWDGIEAFF. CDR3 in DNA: TGTGCCAGTCGCTATGGCTGGGACGGCATTGAAGCTTTCTTT.

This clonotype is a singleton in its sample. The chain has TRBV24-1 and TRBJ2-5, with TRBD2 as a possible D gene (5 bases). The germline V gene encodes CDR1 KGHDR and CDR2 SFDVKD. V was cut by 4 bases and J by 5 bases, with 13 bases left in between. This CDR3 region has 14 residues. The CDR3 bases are TGTGCCACCAGTGACCCTAGCATGGGGGAGACCCAGTACTTC. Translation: CATSDPSMGETQYF.